Here is one T cell receptor beta chain with its context. This entry belongs to a study of T cell changes during pregnancy in multiple sclerosis. Here immunoSEQ multiplex PCR was the method, and the copy in TCRdb shows in-frame clones only, minus some. This sample has 90,000 to 120,000 clones, with 90% to 95% found just once. Sequencing used peripheral blood, obtained after pregnancy. The sequence came from a female donor with multiple sclerosis, enrolled in a pregnancy study.

The CDR3 here is CASSTGGALGYTF. CDR3 sequence (DNA): TGCGCCAGCAGCACCGGGGGTGCCTTAGGCTACACCTTC. This chain links TRBV4-1 with TRBJ1-2; a possible D gene is TRBD1 (5 bases). Germline V gives CDR1 MGHRA, CDR2 YSYEKL. This CDR3 contains 13 residues. V lost 5 bases and J lost 8, with 15 bases in between.